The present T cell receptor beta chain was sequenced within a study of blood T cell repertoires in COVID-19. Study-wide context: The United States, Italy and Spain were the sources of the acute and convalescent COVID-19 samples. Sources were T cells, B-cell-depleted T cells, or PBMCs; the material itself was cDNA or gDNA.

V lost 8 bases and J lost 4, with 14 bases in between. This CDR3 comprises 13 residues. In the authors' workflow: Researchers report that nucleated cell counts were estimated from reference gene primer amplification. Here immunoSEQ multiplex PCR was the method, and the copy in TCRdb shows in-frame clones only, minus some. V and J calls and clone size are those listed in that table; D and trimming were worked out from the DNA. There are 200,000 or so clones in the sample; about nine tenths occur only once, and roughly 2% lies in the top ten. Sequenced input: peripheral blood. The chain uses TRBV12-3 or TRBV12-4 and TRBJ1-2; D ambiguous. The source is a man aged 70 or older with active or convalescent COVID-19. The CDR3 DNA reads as TGTGCCAGCCCAACATGGAGGCCCTATGGCTACACCTTC. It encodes CASPTWRPYGYTF.